A selection of T cell receptor beta chains follows, all from one sample in a study of blood T cell repertoires in COVID-19. TCRdb's copy holds only in-frame clones and misses some; the assay was immunoSEQ multiplex PCR. The table records tens of thousands of clones, about four fifths of them present only once. The sequencing input was peripheral blood. The receptors were gathered from a man older than 75 with COVID-19, enrolled during active disease. Both conserved end residues are part of each CDR3. D genes are given only for firm matches. For some rows the clone size is stated as once, few or many, or as a class when expanded; others skip it.

V	J	size	D	CDR3	DNA
TRBV11-2	TRBJ2-7	NA	NA	CASSLRGGAGGIYEQYF	TGTGCCAGCAGCTTAAGGGGGGGCGCCGGGGGAATCTACGAGCAGTACTTC
TRBV5-1	TRBJ2-3	NA	NA	CASSLGPRSSSTDTQYF	TGCGCCAGCAGCTTGGGCCCGCGGAGCTCTAGCACAGATACGCAGTATTTT
TRBV19	TRBJ1-4	NA	NA	CASSTRRDEKLFF	TGTGCCAGTAGTACCCGGAGAGATGAAAAACTGTTTTTT
TRBV24-1	TRBJ2-2	NA	TRBD1	CATSDRDRGRYGELFF	TGTGCCACCAGTGATCGGGACAGGGGGCGTTACGGGGAGCTGTTTTTT
TRBV10-1	TRBJ2-1	NA	NA	CASSETGTTGPDEQFF	TGCGCCAGCAGTGAGACGGGGACAACCGGCCCCGATGAGCAGTTCTTC
TRBV19	TRBJ2-1	once	TRBD2	CASSKAGGVHEQFF	TGTGCCAGTAGTAAGGCGGGAGGGGTTCATGAGCAGTTCTTC
TRBV7-2	TRBJ1-3	NA	NA	CASSSSAGNTIYF	TGTGCCAGCAGCTCATCAGCTGGAAACACCATATATTTT
TRBV11-2	TRBJ1-2	few	TRBD1	CASSLRGQWDGYTF	TGTGCCAGCAGCTTACGGGGACAGTGGGATGGCTACACCTTC
TRBV30	TRBJ2-1	NA	NA	CAWRSAGRSHEQFF	TGTGCCTGGAGGTCTGCGGGTCGGAGCCATGAGCAGTTCTTC
TRBV19	TRBJ2-2	NA	NA	CASSIQTGTNTGELFF	TGTGCCAGTAGTATACAGACAGGAACGAACACCGGGGAGCTGTTTTTT
TRBV24-1	TRBJ2-4	NA	TRBD1	CATSESTGLGQYF	TGTGCCACCAGTGAGTCGACAGGGTTGGGACAGTACTTC
TRBV7-9	TRBJ1-6	NA	TRBD1	CASSRDRGTGFNSPLHF	TGTGCCAGCAGCCGCGACAGGGGGACAGGGTTTAATTCACCCCTCCACTTT
TRBV6-2/TRBV6-3	TRBJ2-2	NA	NA	CASSLNRGGITGELFF	TGTGCCAGCAGCCTAAACAGGGGAGGAATAACCGGGGAGCTGTTTTTT
TRBV7-9	TRBJ2-6	NA	TRBD1	CASSPGGTGGHSGANVLTF	TGTGCCAGCAGCCCGGGGGGGACAGGGGGCCACTCTGGGGCCAACGTCCTGACTTTC
TRBV10-3	TRBJ2-7	NA	TRBD1	CAISAPPGQHSIWYF	TGTGCCATCAGTGCCCCGCCGGGACAGCATTCGATATGGTACTTC
TRBV19	TRBJ2-7	NA	TRBD2	CASRPGGLGYEQYF	TGTGCCAGTAGACCGGGGGGATTGGGCTACGAGCAGTACTTC
TRBV5-1	TRBJ1-1	NA	TRBD1	CASSIQGPNTEAFF	TGCGCCAGCAGCATACAGGGGCCGAACACTGAAGCTTTCTTT
TRBV7-3	TRBJ1-6	NA	TRBD1	CASSLVKGTGASGPLHF	TGTGCCAGCAGCTTAGTAAAGGGGACAGGGGCTTCGGGGCCCCTCCACTTT
TRBV10-1	TRBJ1-2	NA	NA	CASRGRGFGYTF	TGCGCCAGCAGGGGGAGAGGGTTCGGCTACACCTTC
TRBV5-1	TRBJ1-5	NA	TRBD1	CASSLKEGADQPQHF	TGCGCCAGCAGCTTGAAGGAGGGGGCCGATCAGCCCCAGCATTTT
TRBV7-9	TRBJ1-1	NA	NA	CASSPPVPGTEAFF	TGTGCCAGCAGCCCCCCCGTGCCAGGCACTGAAGCTTTCTTT
TRBV7-2	TRBJ1-1	NA	NA	CASSFAGNTEAFF	TGTGCCAGCAGCTTCGCAGGGAACACTGAAGCTTTCTTT
TRBV27	TRBJ2-3	NA	TRBD2	CASSLTSGVGTDTQYF	TGTGCCAGCAGTTTGACTAGCGGGGTTGGTACAGATACGCAGTATTTT
TRBV18	TRBJ1-6	NA	NA	CASSPRQDHNSPLHF	TGTGCCAGCTCACCTCGACAGGATCATAATTCACCCCTCCACTTT
TRBV27	TRBJ2-1	NA	NA	CASSLSPTRPHNEQFF	TGTGCCAGCAGTTTATCTCCCACTCGTCCCCACAATGAGCAGTTCTTC
TRBV18	TRBJ2-2	NA	NA	CASSGFLNTGELFF	TGTGCCAGTTCGGGGTTTTTAAACACCGGGGAGCTGTTTTTT
TRBV6-2/TRBV6-3	TRBJ1-6	NA	NA	CASSRMEGGRSPLHF	TGTGCCAGCAGTCGGATGGAGGGTGGTCGATCACCCCTCCACTTT
TRBV5-1	TRBJ1-5	once	TRBD1	CASSYALRDRNQPQHF	TGCGCCAGCAGCTACGCTCTCAGGGACAGAAATCAGCCCCAGCATTTT
TRBV7-2	TRBJ2-7	NA	NA	CASSLDRSYEQYF	TGTGCCAGCAGCTTAGACCGGTCCTACGAGCAGTACTTC
TRBV3-1/TRBV3-2	TRBJ1-2	once	NA	CASSRRGGDDGYTF	TGTGCCAGCAGCCGCAGAGGGGGGGATGATGGCTACACCTTC
TRBV11-2	TRBJ2-1	NA	TRBD2	CASSPRSLAGGPSGQFF	TGTGCCAGCAGCCCTAGGTCCCTAGCGGGGGGCCCCAGTGGGCAGTTCTTC
TRBV4-2	TRBJ1-1	few	TRBD1	CASSQATGTGVVEAFF	TGTGCCAGCAGCCAGGCGACCGGGACAGGGGTCGTAGAAGCTTTCTTT
TRBV27	TRBJ1-2	NA	NA	CASSSQGPNYGYTF	TGTGCCAGCAGTTCTCAGGGGCCAAACTATGGCTACACCTTC
TRBV6-5	TRBJ1-6	NA	NA	CASKVQPGENSPLHF	TGTGCCAGCAAGGTCCAACCGGGTGAAAATTCACCCCTCCACTTT
TRBV23-1	TRBJ1-6	NA	NA	CASSQFYREGNSPLHF	TGCGCCAGCAGTCAATTCTACAGGGAGGGGAATTCACCCCTCCACTTT
TRBV5-1	TRBJ2-3	NA	NA	CASSLTPPGFGTDTQYF	TGCGCCAGCAGCTTAACCCCCCCGGGGTTCGGCACAGATACGCAGTATTTT
TRBV7-9	TRBJ1-2	NA	NA	CASSLKAGRANYGYTF	TGTGCCAGCAGCTTAAAAGCGGGACGCGCTAACTATGGCTACACCTTC
TRBV9	TRBJ1-3	NA	NA	CASSVAGQPNTIYF	TGTGCCAGCAGCGTAGCCGGACAGCCAAACACCATATATTTT
TRBV11-1	TRBJ1-4	NA	NA	CASSILRGEKLFF	TGTGCCAGCAGTATCCTCCGCGGGGAAAAACTGTTTTTT
TRBV6-1	TRBJ1-6	NA	NA	CASSVRVVTSYNSPLHF	TGTGCCAGCAGTGTCCGCGTGGTAACCTCCTATAATTCACCCCTCCACTTT
TRBV7-2	TRBJ2-7	NA	NA	CASSVGDPSGEQYF	TGTGCCAGCAGCGTAGGAGATCCCTCCGGCGAGCAGTACTTC
TRBV18	TRBJ1-2	once	TRBD1	CASSPDRDYGYTF	TGTGCCAGCTCTCCCGACAGGGACTATGGCTACACCTTC
TRBV11-1	TRBJ1-1	NA	TRBD1	CASSLMGQLNTEAFF	TGTGCCAGCAGCCTAATGGGACAGCTGAACACTGAAGCTTTCTTT
TRBV19	TRBJ2-5	NA	NA	CASSQSPTVQETQYF	TGTGCCAGTAGCCAATCACCGACAGTCCAAGAGACCCAGTACTTC
TRBV29-1	TRBJ1-1	NA	NA	CSVEGWGGNTEAFF	TGCAGCGTTGAGGGTTGGGGAGGGAACACTGAAGCTTTCTTT
TRBV7-2	TRBJ1-1	NA	TRBD1	CASRPGQGYTEAFF	TGTGCCAGCAGACCTGGACAGGGTTACACTGAAGCTTTCTTT
TRBV4-1	TRBJ1-5	NA	NA	CASSQDGNQPQHF	TGCGCCAGCAGCCAAGACGGGAATCAGCCCCAGCATTTT
TRBV5-4	TRBJ2-5	NA	TRBD2	CASSQKTSGSLETQYF	TGTGCCAGCAGCCAGAAAACTAGCGGGTCTCTTGAGACCCAGTACTTC
TRBV10-3	TRBJ2-2	NA	TRBD1	CAISRDSNFAGELFF	TGTGCCATCAGTCGGGACAGCAATTTCGCCGGGGAGCTGTTTTTT
TRBV19	TRBJ1-5	NA	TRBD1	CASKTTGGSNQPQHF	TGTGCCAGTAAAACGACAGGGGGGAGCAATCAGCCCCAGCATTTT